This T cell receptor beta chain appears in the sequencing data of a study of cytomegalovirus exposure and HLA in healthy donors (dated by TCRdb to about 2017). About the full investigation: According to an earlier analysis of several hundred of the donors, about 179 million T cells yielded 90 million to 130 million unique TCR beta sequences and about 300 Gb of sequence data. To predict cytomegalovirus infection status, the study brought together high-throughput TCR immunosequencing, statistical association of individual TCRs with disease status, and machine learning. Using immunosequencing, the study profiled T cell repertoires from around 680 subjects and related those repertoires to cytomegalovirus serostatus. Because of strong linkage in the cohort, 4 to 6 DR-DQ haplotypes were treated as single units for association and clustering. An early release that covered 500 to 800 HLA-typed donors contained about 300 gigabases of sequencing data and some 87 million unique TCR sequences. On average, roughly 250,000 unique TCR beta nucleotide sequences were sequenced per donor among several hundred genotyped donors of the cohort, with 15% to 20% of those sequences being non-productive. Donor age, sex, ethnicity and CMV serostatus were compiled together with the repertoire data. HLA typing included class I and class II loci at four-digit resolution. Besides the first cohort of some 670 subjects, a separate validation cohort made up of 95 to 150 different subjects was used. The study aimed to test whether signatures of past pathogen exposure could be identified by cataloging public T cell receptors. To decide whether each TCR beta V gene segment behaved as functional or pseudogenic, an earlier analysis of 587 of the donors relied on high-throughput TCR beta sequencing. All discovery cohort repertoires had been generated on a single sequencing platform. Of the 300 to 450 genotyped donors, 75% to 85% were placed in the genetic ancestry cluster associated with self-reported Caucasian donors. A later analysis re-examined previously published TCR beta repertoires from around 670 donors and added high-resolution HLA genotyping to investigate patterns of TCR occurrence. A later genetic analysis took genome-wide SNP genotypes for 398 of the 666 donors and used that subset as a discovery cohort. Typing coverage differed by locus: A, B, C, DRB1 and DQB1 were typed in about 629-640 donors, DQA1 in 500 to 550, DPA1 in some 600, and DPB1 in about 450. The later analysis used no new phenotypic data to find candidate immune exposures, relying instead on TCR beta sequences and their occurrence across donors.

About this clone: No cognate antigen has been identified for it.

Library method: the immunoSEQ multiplex PCR assay. The multiplex PCR relied on a mix of 60 forward primers for TCR Vbeta segments and 13 reverse primers for TCR Jbeta segments. A multiplex PCR assay on genomic DNA amplified the CDR3 region of rearranged TCR beta genes. The Illumina HiSeq System was used to sequence the amplified TCR beta libraries as 87-base-pair reads. The original pipeline was this. In a later analysis, 70 million to 95 million unique TCR beta chains were counted across the approximately 620 repertoires, and about 9.9 million of these chains were shared by at least two donors. Raw reads were error-corrected and collapsed into unique sequences with a nearest-neighbor algorithm that merged closely related sequences to remove PCR and sequencing errors. To assign V, D and J gene segments, CDR3 sequences were aligned to IMGT reference sequences. Each retained sequence needed at least a six-nucleotide match to both a V gene segment and a J gene segment. A rearrangement counted as productive if the CDR3 had no stop codons and remained in frame with V and J, and every other rearrangement counted as non-productive. Following IMGT convention, CDR3 was defined as the stretch from the second conserved V-encoded cysteine to the conserved J-encoded phenylalanine. The earlier analysis of more than 450 of the donors excluded sequences that lacked an unambiguous match to a single V gene segment. An earlier analysis of fewer than 750 of the donors called V segments functional above 56.7% productive rearrangements and segregating when the between-donor standard deviation exceeded 5%. A statistical classification framework was built for diagnosing cytomegalovirus status from the catalog of TCR beta chain sequences. In a later analysis, V and J genes were assigned by comparing TCR nucleotide sequences against IMGT/GENE-DB human TR gene sequences. Using the TCRdist pipeline, a later analysis assigned CDR3 sequences along with most-parsimonious VDJ recombination scenarios. In a later analysis, each TCR beta chain was defined by its CDR3 amino acid sequence together with its V-gene family, and reads without a unique V-gene family were excluded. In a later analysis, 500 to 650 highly shared, low-generation-probability nucleotide sequences were removed to address suspected cross-contamination and a sequencing artifact. A later analysis calculated a clonal expansion index for each public chain from normalized within-repertoire ranks of inferred template counts. A later analysis computed generation probabilities with a VDJ recombination model fitted to out-of-frame rearrangements, and checked the results against IGoR. Hypergeometric tests were used in a later analysis to score TCR-TCR, TCR-HLA and TCR-CMV co-occurrence, with a repertoire-size bias correction applied to the TCR pairs. To estimate false discovery rates, a later analysis permuted the HLA or CMV assignments 20 times. In a later analysis, co-occurring TCRs were grouped using DBSCAN, and TCRdist sequence similarity was added for clustering within HLA-allele-positive subsets. For co-occurrence clustering, repertoires with fewer than 30,000 or more than 120,000 public chains were excluded, along with about five repertoires with anomalous nucleotide sharing. What TCRdb holds here is the immuneACCESS table cut down to in-frame rearrangements. Part of the clones is not present; checked against another copy, under half of the missing clones reflect an unresolved V gene, and the others are unexplained. V and J calls and clone size come straight from that table; D and trimming were deduced from the DNA. The sample's own table lists 200,000 to 250,000 clones. The ten biggest clones cover about 1.1% of the sample.

As encoded in the germline V gene, CDR1 is SGHAT while CDR2 is FQNNGV. The CDR3 has 16 amino acids, counting the end cysteine and phenylalanine. Only the CDR3 part of the read is kept: 48 bases, read in frame from the first base. V lost 4 bases and J lost 2 bases; the stretch between them is 18 bases long. General findings and caveats noted by the study authors: Because counts were too low, seventeen rarely observed V segments, including chromosome 9 orphons, were excluded from the earlier analysis of 587 of the donors. Immune exposure information for the cohort was limited to CMV serostatus. Linkage disequilibrium might explain the correlated functional status among segregating V segments, but an unknown experimental factor could not be ruled out. A later analysis found that most CMV-associated TCR beta chains appeared HLA-restricted, with HLA associations seemingly driven largely by CMV exposure. Specific HLA alleles were associated with 15,000 to 20,000 TCR beta sequences at a false discovery rate of 0.05 in a later analysis. A further reported finding was that TCR beta sequences accurately predicted the HLA-A and HLA-B alleles for most subjects in the first cohort. According to the authors, the approach could potentially be generalized to other disease states and immunological phenotypes. Some IMGT-functional V segments, including TRBV6-2 and TRBV6-3, could not be distinguished by the 87-base-pair reads and were therefore excluded. In a later genetic analysis, fewer N-insertions in productive TCRs were reported among donors in an Asian-associated ancestry cluster than the roughly 700-donor mean. A later analysis found that TCR association rates varied across HLA loci, with DRB1 alleles showing the most associated TCRs and HLA-C alleles the fewest. In a later analysis, several top co-occurrence clusters were reported to appear linked to parvovirus B19, influenza, CMV and Epstein-Barr virus. A few of the identified cytomegalovirus-associated TCR beta chains were confirmed in vitro to be specific for cytomegalovirus antigens. In a later analysis, HLA-associated TCR beta chains were found to be more clonally expanded and to have lower generation probabilities than equally common non-associated chains. Cytomegalovirus status was reported to be diagnosed by the classifier with high specificity and sensitivity in both the original and validation cohorts. An association between a missense DCLRE1C variant and V-gene and J-gene trimming of TCR beta chains was found in a later genetic analysis and replicated in an independent cohort. The cohort was sequenced for TCR beta chains only, and without alpha or paired-chain data the features that could be detected were limited. The study gave a list of under 200 TCR beta chains associated with cytomegalovirus. The presence/absence analyses assumed that sequencing depth was roughly uniform across donors, and that assumption may not be true. The sequencing pipeline was judged likely to have produced a cluster of highly shared sequence variants as a technical artifact. Most TCR sequences were observed very rarely across donors, whereas some public TCRs were present in many individuals. HLA typing was unavailable for some donors at each locus, so association tests used only the typed subset. Strong co-occurrence of HLA alleles, especially DR and DQ, made assigning TCR associations to individual alleles difficult. Broadly in line with IMGT annotations, most TCR beta V segments showed up in productive rearrangements about 90% or about 30% of the time in an earlier analysis of approximately 600 of the donors.

In total, approximately 700 healthy bone marrow donors made up the cohort. Cohort members were all nominally healthy when sampled, although unrecorded immune exposures were likely present. The donor was CMV seropositive and belonged to the group of 250 to 350 seropositive cohort members. Each donor provided a peripheral blood sample, and peripheral blood mononuclear cells were used for TCR beta sequencing. Genomic DNA extraction from the blood cell samples was performed with the Qiagen DNeasy Blood Extraction Kit. The sample comprised PBMCs. This receptor was identified in a girl aged 2-10 years in good health and CMV-seropositive. The chain is assembled from TRBV11-2 and TRBJ2-7; TRBD2 is a possible D gene, resting on 6 matching bases. The DNA reads as follows: TGTGCCAGCAGCTCGGCGCGTCTAGCGAGAACCTACGAGCAGTACTTC. Its product reads: CASSSARLARTYEQYF.